A selection of T cell receptor beta chains follows, all from one sample in a study of blood T cell repertoires in COVID-19. Profiled with immunoSEQ multiplex PCR; TCRdb holds only in-frame clones, not every one. The top ten hold roughly a tenth of the sample, which has about 91,000 clones, approximately 80% seen once. Sequencing input: peripheral blood. The receptors stem from a woman at least 80 years old with acute or convalescent COVID-19. The CDR3 runs from the conserved cysteine through the conserved F or W. A D gene is named only where the DNA matches it firmly. Clone size is stated in some rows and not others, as once, few, many or a class when expanded.

clone size: few; V gene: TRBV11-3; J gene: TRBJ2-5; D gene: TRBD2; CDR3 protein: CASSKGTSGTGEETQYF; CDR3 DNA: TGTGCCAGCAGCAAAGGGACTAGCGGGACCGGGGAAGAGACCCAGTACTTC
clone size: few; V gene: TRBV14; J gene: TRBJ1-1; D gene: TRBD1; CDR3 protein: CASSQEGQALPTEAFF; CDR3 DNA: TGTGCCAGCAGCCAAGAGGGACAGGCACTTCCAACTGAAGCTTTCTTT
clone size: few; V gene: TRBV27; J gene: TRBJ1-6; D gene: .; CDR3 protein: CASSLRETTNSPLHF; CDR3 DNA: TGTGCCAGCAGTCTCCGGGAGACCACTAATTCACCCCTCCACTTT
clone size: few; V gene: TRBV27; J gene: TRBJ1-5; D gene: .; CDR3 protein: CASSPGYGNQPQHF; CDR3 DNA: TGTGCCAGCAGTCCGGGTTATGGCAATCAGCCCCAGCATTTT
clone size: .; V gene: TRBV7-9; J gene: TRBJ2-2; D gene: .; CDR3 protein: CASSPWPVNTGELFF; CDR3 DNA: TGTGCCAGCAGCCCCTGGCCCGTTAACACCGGGGAGCTGTTTTTT
clone size: few; V gene: TRBV7-9; J gene: TRBJ2-1; D gene: .; CDR3 protein: CASSLRSRGPPGSNEQFF; CDR3 DNA: TGTGCCAGCAGCTTACGGTCGCGGGGGCCACCTGGATCCAATGAGCAGTTCTTC
clone size: .; V gene: TRBV30; J gene: TRBJ1-2; D gene: .; CDR3 protein: CAWSNEGARNYGYTF; CDR3 DNA: TGTGCCTGGAGCAATGAAGGGGCCCGTAACTATGGCTACACCTTC
clone size: many; V gene: TRBV18; J gene: TRBJ1-6; D gene: TRBD1; CDR3 protein: CASSQGQGAESYNSPLHF; CDR3 DNA: TGTGCCAGCTCACAGGGACAGGGGGCCGAGTCCTATAATTCACCCCTCCACTTT
clone size: few; V gene: TRBV6-2/TRBV6-3; J gene: TRBJ1-2; D gene: TRBD1; CDR3 protein: CASSWDSAGGYTF; CDR3 DNA: TGTGCCAGCAGTTGGGACAGTGCGGGAGGCTACACCTTC
clone size: .; V gene: TRBV6-1; J gene: TRBJ2-7; D gene: .; CDR3 protein: CASSDRYEQYF; CDR3 DNA: TGTGCCAGCAGTGATCGTTACGAGCAGTACTTC
clone size: .; V gene: TRBV11-2; J gene: TRBJ2-7; D gene: .; CDR3 protein: CASSWTVPYEQYF; CDR3 DNA: TGTGCCAGCAGCTGGACAGTCCCCTACGAGCAGTACTTC
clone size: .; V gene: TRBV7-2; J gene: TRBJ1-1; D gene: .; CDR3 protein: CASSFGVGNTEAFF; CDR3 DNA: TGTGCCAGCAGCTTCGGGGTGGGGAACACTGAAGCTTTCTTT
clone size: .; V gene: TRBV27; J gene: TRBJ2-7; D gene: TRBD1; CDR3 protein: CASSTRSSDRGYEQYF; CDR3 DNA: TGTGCCAGCAGTACACGCAGCTCGGACAGGGGTTACGAGCAGTACTTC
clone size: .; V gene: TRBV3-1/TRBV3-2; J gene: TRBJ2-5; D gene: .; CDR3 protein: CASSQVRAPSETQYF; CDR3 DNA: TGTGCCAGCAGCCAAGTCAGGGCCCCCTCCGAGACCCAGTACTTC
clone size: .; V gene: TRBV6-1; J gene: TRBJ1-6; D gene: .; CDR3 protein: CASSEVLRGDFNSPLHF; CDR3 DNA: TGTGCCAGCAGCGAAGTCCTTCGGGGGGACTTTAATTCACCCCTCCACTTT
clone size: .; V gene: TRBV27; J gene: TRBJ1-2; D gene: TRBD1; CDR3 protein: CASSLRGNGYTF; CDR3 DNA: TGTGCCAGCAGCCTCAGGGGGAATGGCTACACCTTC
clone size: .; V gene: TRBV2; J gene: TRBJ2-7; D gene: TRBD2; CDR3 protein: CASSEGLAGGGQYF; CDR3 DNA: TGTGCCAGCAGTGAAGGGCTAGCGGGCGGGGGGCAGTACTTC
clone size: .; V gene: TRBV28; J gene: TRBJ1-2; D gene: .; CDR3 protein: CASSFTSPQGGYTF; CDR3 DNA: TGTGCCAGCAGTTTTACCTCCCCCCAGGGGGGCTACACCTTC
clone size: .; V gene: TRBV28; J gene: TRBJ1-2; D gene: TRBD1; CDR3 protein: CASGLGTGYGYTF; CDR3 DNA: TGTGCCAGCGGCCTCGGGACAGGCTATGGCTACACCTTC
clone size: few; V gene: TRBV19; J gene: TRBJ1-5; D gene: .; CDR3 protein: CASRDNHGQPQHF; CDR3 DNA: TGTGCCAGTAGGGACAACCACGGTCAGCCCCAGCATTTT
clone size: once; V gene: TRBV19; J gene: TRBJ2-2; D gene: .; CDR3 protein: CASSILAANTGELFF; CDR3 DNA: TGTGCCAGTAGTATATTAGCGGCGAACACCGGGGAGCTGTTTTTT
clone size: .; V gene: TRBV21-1; J gene: TRBJ1-1; D gene: .; CDR3 protein: CASNIRDRPPRVNTEAFF; CDR3 DNA: TGTGCCAGCAACATTCGGGACAGGCCACCTAGGGTGAACACTGAAGCTTTCTTT
clone size: few; V gene: TRBV19; J gene: TRBJ1-4; D gene: .; CDR3 protein: CASSFRQSALANEKLFF; CDR3 DNA: TGTGCCAGTAGTTTCCGACAATCGGCTTTGGCTAATGAAAAACTGTTTTTT